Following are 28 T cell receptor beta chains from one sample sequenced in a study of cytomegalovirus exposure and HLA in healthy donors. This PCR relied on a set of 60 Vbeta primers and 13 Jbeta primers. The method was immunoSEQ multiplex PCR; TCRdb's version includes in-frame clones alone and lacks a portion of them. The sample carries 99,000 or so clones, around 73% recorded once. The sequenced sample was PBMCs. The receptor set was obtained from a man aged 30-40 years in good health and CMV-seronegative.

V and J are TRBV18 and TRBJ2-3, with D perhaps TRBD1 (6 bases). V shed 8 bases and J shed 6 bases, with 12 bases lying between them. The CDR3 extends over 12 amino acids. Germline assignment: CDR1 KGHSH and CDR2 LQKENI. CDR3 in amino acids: CASEDRPDTQYF. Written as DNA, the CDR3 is TGTGCCAGCGAAGACAGGCCTGATACGCAGTATTTT.

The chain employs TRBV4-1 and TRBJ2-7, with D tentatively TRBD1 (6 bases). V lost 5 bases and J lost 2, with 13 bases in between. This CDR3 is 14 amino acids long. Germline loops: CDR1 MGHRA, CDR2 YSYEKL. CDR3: CASSSSPGAYEQYF. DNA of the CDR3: TGCGCCAGCAGCTCCAGCCCAGGGGCCTACGAGCAGTACTTC.

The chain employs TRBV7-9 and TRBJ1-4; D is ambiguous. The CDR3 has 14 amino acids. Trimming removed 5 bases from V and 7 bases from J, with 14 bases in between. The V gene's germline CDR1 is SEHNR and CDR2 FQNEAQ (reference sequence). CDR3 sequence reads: CASSPVIGFEKLFF. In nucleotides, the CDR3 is TGTGCCAGCAGCCCCGTTATCGGGTTTGAAAAACTGTTTTTT.

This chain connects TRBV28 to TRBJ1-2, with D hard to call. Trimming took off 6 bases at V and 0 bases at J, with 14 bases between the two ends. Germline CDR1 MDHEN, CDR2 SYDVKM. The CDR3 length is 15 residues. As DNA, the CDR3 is TGTGCCAGCAGCACCGAAAGTTTAGCTAACTATGGCTACACCTTC. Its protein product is CASSTESLANYGYTF.

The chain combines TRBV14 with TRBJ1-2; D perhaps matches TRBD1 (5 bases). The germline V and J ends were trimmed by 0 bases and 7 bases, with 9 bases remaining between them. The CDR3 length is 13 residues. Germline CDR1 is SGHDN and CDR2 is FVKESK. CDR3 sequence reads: CASSQETGSGYTF. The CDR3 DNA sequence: TGTGCCAGCAGCCAAGAAACAGGCTCTGGCTACACCTTC.

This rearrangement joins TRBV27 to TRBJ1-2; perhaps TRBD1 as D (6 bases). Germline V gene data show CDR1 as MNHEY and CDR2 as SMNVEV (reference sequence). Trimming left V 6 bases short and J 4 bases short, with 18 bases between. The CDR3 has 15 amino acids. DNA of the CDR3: TGTGCCAGCAGCTGGACTCGACAGGAATCCTATGGCTACACCTTC. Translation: CASSWTRQESYGYTF.

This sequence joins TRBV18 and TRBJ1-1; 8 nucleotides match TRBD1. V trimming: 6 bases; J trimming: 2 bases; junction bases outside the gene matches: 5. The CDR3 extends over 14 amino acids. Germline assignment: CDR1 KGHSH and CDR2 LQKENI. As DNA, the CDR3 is TGTGCCAGCTCCCCAGGGGGCCTCAACACTGAAGCTTTCTTT. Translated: CASSPGGLNTEAFF.

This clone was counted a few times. CDR3 in DNA: TGTGCCAGCAGCTTAAGGACTAGCGTTTACAATGAGCAGTTCTTC. It encodes CASSLRTSVYNEQFF. The chain uses TRBV7-8 and TRBJ2-1, with 9 bases fitting TRBD2. Per the germline V gene, CDR1 is SGHVS and CDR2 is FQNEAQ. V was pared by 2 bases and J by 4 bases, with 3 bases of the junction left unmatched. The CDR3 is 15 amino acids.

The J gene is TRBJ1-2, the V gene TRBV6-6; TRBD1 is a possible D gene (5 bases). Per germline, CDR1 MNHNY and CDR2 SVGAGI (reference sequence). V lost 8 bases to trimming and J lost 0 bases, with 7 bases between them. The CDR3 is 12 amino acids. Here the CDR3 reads CASRTSNYGYTF. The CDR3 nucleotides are TGTGCCAGCCGGACATCTAACTATGGCTACACCTTC.

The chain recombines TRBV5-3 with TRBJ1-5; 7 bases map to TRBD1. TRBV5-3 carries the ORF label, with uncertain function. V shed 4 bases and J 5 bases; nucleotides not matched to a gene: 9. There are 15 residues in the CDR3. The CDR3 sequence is CARSPTGVEYQPQHF. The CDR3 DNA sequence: TGTGCCAGAAGCCCCACAGGGGTTGAGTATCAGCCCCAGCATTTT.

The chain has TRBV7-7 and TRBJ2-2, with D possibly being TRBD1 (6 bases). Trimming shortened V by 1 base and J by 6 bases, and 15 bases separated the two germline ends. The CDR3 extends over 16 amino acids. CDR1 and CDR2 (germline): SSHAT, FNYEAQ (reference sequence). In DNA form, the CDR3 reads TGTGCCAGCAGCTTAGAACGTTACAGGGACGCCGGGGAGCTGTTTTTT. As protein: CASSLERYRDAGELFF.

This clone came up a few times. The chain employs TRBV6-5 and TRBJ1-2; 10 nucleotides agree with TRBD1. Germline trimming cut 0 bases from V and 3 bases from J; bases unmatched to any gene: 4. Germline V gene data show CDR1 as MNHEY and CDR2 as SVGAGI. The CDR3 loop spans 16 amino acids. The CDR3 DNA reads TGTGCCAGCAGTTACTCACTGACAGGGGGCGACTATGGCTACACCTTC. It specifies CASSYSLTGGDYGYTF.

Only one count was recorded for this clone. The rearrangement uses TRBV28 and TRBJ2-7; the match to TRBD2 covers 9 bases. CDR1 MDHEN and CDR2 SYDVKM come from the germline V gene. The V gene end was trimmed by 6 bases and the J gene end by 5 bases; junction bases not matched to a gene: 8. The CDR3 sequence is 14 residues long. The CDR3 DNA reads TGTGCCAGCAGCTACGGCGGGAGGGCCAACGAGCAGTACTTC. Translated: CASSYGGRANEQYF.

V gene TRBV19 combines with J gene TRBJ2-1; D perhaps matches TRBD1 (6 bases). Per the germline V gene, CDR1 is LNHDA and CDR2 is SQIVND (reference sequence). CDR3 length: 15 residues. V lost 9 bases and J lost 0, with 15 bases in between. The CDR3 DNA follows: TGTGCCAGCAAAAGACAGGTGACCTCCTACAATGAGCAGTTCTTC. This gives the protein CASKRQVTSYNEQFF.

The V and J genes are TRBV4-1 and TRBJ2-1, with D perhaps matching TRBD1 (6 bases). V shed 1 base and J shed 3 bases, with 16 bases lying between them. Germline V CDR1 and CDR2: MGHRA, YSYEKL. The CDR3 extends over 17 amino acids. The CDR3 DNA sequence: TGCGCCAGCAGCCAAGCTTTGCAGGGGCTCCTCTACAATGAGCAGTTCTTC. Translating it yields CASSQALQGLLYNEQFF.

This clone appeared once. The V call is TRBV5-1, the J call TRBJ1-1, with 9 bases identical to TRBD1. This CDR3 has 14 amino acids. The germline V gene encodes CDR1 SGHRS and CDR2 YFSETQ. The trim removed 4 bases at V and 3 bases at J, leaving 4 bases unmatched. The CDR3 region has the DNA TGCGCCAGCAGCGGGGGACAGGGCTACACTGAAGCTTTCTTT. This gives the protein CASSGGQGYTEAFF.

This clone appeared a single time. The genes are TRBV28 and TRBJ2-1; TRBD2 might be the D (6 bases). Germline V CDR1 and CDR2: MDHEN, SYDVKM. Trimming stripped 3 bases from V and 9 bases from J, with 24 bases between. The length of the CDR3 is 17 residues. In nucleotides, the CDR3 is TGTGCCAGCAGTTTGGAGTTCAGGGACCCGGGGGAAGGTGAGCAGTTCTTC. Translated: CASSLEFRDPGEGEQFF.

The CDR3 coding sequence is TGTGCCAGCAGCGACTCACCGGGACTAGCGGAGACCCAGTACTTC. Translating gives CASSDSPGLAETQYF. The chain recombines TRBV9 with TRBJ2-5; 10 bases are shared with TRBD2. The V segment lost 3 bases and the J segment 5 bases; nucleotides outside the gene matches: 7. The CDR3 covers 15 residues. Germline V CDR1 and CDR2: SGDLS, YYNGEE.

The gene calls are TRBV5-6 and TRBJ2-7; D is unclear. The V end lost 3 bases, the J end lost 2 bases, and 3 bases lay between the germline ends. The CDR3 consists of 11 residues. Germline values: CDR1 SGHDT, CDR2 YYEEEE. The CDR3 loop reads CASSSTYEQYF. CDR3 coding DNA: TGTGCCAGCAGCTCCACCTACGAGCAGTACTTC.

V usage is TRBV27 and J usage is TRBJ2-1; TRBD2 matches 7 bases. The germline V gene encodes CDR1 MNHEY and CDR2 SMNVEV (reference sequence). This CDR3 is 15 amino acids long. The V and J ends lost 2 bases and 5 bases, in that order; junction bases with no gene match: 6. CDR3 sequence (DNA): TGTGCCAGCAGTTTAAGGGGAGGGCACAACAATGAGCAGTTCTTC. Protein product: CASSLRGGHNNEQFF.

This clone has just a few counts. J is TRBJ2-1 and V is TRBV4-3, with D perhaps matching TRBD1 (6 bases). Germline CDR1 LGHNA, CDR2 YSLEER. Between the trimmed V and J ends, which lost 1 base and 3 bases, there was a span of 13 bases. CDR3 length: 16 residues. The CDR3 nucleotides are TGCGCCAGCAGCCAAGCTTGGACAGCCGTCTACAATGAGCAGTTCTTC. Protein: CASSQAWTAVYNEQFF.

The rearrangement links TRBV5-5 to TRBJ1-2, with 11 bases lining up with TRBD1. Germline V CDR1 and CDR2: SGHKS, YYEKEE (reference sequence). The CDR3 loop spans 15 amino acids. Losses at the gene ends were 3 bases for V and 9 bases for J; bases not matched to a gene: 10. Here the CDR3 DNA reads TGTGCCAGCAGCTCGCTAGGAGGACAGGGGGCCAGCTACACCTTC. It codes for CASSSLGGQGASYTF. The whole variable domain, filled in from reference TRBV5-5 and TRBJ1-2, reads DAGVTQSPTHLIKTRGQQVTLRCSPISGHKSVSWYQQVLGQGPQFIFQYYEKEERGRGNFPDRFSARQFPNYSSELNVNALLLGDSALYLCASSSLGGQGASYTFGSGTRLTVV.

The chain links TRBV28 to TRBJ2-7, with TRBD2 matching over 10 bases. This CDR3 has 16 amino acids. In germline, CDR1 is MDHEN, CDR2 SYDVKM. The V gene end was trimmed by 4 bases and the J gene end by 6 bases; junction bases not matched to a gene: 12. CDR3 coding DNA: TGTGCCAGCAGTTCCAACAGCGGGAGGGGAGTACCCGAGCAGTACTTC. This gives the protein CASSSNSGRGVPEQYF.

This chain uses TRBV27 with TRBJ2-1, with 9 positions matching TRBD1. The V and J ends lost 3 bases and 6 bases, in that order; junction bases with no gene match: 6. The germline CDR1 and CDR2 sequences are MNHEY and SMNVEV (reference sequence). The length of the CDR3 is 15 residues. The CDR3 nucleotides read TGTGCCAGCAGTTTGGGACAGGGACGGGGCAATGAGCAGTTCTTC. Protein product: CASSLGQGRGNEQFF.

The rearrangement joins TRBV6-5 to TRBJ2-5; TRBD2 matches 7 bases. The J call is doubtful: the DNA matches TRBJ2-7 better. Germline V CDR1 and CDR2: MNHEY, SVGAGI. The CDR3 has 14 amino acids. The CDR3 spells CASRPGLGLGEQYF. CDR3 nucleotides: TGTGCCAGCAGACCCGGACTAGGTCTGGGCGAGCAGTACTTC.

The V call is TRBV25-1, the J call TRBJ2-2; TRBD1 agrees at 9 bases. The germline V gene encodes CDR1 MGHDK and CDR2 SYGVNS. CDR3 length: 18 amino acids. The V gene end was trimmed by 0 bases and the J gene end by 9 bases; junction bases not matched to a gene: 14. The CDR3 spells CASSEYFVPGQGTRELFF. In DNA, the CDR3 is TGTGCCAGCAGTGAATACTTTGTTCCGGGACAGGGTACTCGGGAGCTGTTTTTT. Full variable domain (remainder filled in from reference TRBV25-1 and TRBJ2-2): EADIYQTPRYLVIGTGKKITLECSQTMGHDKMYWYQQDPGMELHLIHYSYGVNSTEKGDLSSESTVSRIRTEHFPLTLESARPSHTSQYLCASSEYFVPGQGTRELFFGEGSRLTVL.

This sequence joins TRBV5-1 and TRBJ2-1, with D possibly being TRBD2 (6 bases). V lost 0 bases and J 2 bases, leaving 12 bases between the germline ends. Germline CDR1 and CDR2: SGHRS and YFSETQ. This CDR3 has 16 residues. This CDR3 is CASSLGGDSAYNEQFF. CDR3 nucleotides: TGCGCCAGCAGCTTGGGGGGGGACTCGGCCTACAATGAGCAGTTCTTC.

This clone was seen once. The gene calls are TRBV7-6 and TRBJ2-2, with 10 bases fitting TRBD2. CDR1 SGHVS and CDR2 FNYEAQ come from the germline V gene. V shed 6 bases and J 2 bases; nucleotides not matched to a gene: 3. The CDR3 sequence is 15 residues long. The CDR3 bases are TGTGCCAGCAGTTGGACTAGCGGTAACACCGGGGAGCTGTTTTTT. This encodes CASSWTSGNTGELFF.